The rows below give T cell receptor beta chains drawn from one sample of a study of blood T cell repertoires in COVID-19. TCRdb's table, derived via immunoSEQ multiplex PCR, lists solely in-frame clones and lacks some. This sample has under 300,000 clones, with roughly 91% found just once. Sequencing input: PBMCs or T cells enriched from blood (not recorded which). These receptors all come from a woman aged 60-75 years who had recovered from COVID-19. Both conserved end residues are part of each CDR3. D genes are given only for firm matches. Size is omitted from some rows. Given values are once, few, many or a class for expanded clones.

TRBV5-4	TRBD2	TRBJ2-5	NA	TGTGCCAGCAGCCCCAGGGGACTAGCGGGAGGAGAGACCCAGTACTTC	CASSPRGLAGGETQYF
TRBV27	TRBD2	TRBJ2-1	few	TGTGCCAGCAGAATTAGGACTAGCGGTACCTACAATGAGCAGTTCTTC	CASRIRTSGTYNEQFF
TRBV29-1	TRBD1	TRBJ2-7	NA	TGCAGCGTTGTGGGACAGGGGGCTAGCGGCAGAAACGAGCAGTACTTC	CSVVGQGASGRNEQYF
TRBV12-5	NA	TRBJ2-7	NA	TGTGCTAGTGGCAATGGGCCGCGGGCAAGCGAGCAGTACTTC	CASGNGPRASEQYF
TRBV28	TRBD1	TRBJ1-6	NA	TGTGCCAGCAGTTTCCACGGGACAGCCAATTCACCCCTCCACTTT	CASSFHGTANSPLHF
TRBV20-1	NA	TRBJ2-7	NA	TGCAGCATTCGGGTGCGCTACGAGCAGTACTTC	CSIRVRYEQYF
TRBV4-1	NA	TRBJ1-5	NA	TGCGCCAGCAGCCAGGTTCAGGGTCTCAGGATTGAGGAGCCCCAGCATTTT	CASSQVQGLRIEEPQHF
TRBV28	TRBD1	TRBJ2-5	NA	TGTGCCAGCAGGTGGGACAGGCGGGAGACCCAGTACTTC	CASRWDRRETQYF
TRBV19	TRBD1	TRBJ1-1	NA	TGTGCCAGTAGTATTACAGGGGGTGCGAACACTGAAGCTTTCTTT	CASSITGGANTEAFF
TRBV2	NA	TRBJ2-7	NA	TGTGCCAGCACTTTAGCGGTTAGCTACGAGCAGTACTTC	CASTLAVSYEQYF
TRBV24-1	NA	TRBJ1-5	NA	TGTGCCACCAGTGACCGCTTTCCGACAGAGCCAGGGGCAGCCCAGCATTTT	CATSDRFPTEPGAAQHF
TRBV19	NA	TRBJ2-3	NA	TGTGCCGTAGGGCAGGGAGATACGCAGTATTTT	CAVGQGDTQYF
TRBV12-3/TRBV12-4	TRBD1	TRBJ2-1	NA	TGTGCCAGCAGTTTCCGGGACAGGGGGCAGTTCTTC	CASSFRDRGQFF
TRBV6-5	TRBD1	TRBJ1-2	once	TGTGCCAGCAGTTCAGGGGGCCCGGTCTATGGCTACACCTTC	CASSSGGPVYGYTF
TRBV3-1/TRBV3-2	NA	TRBJ2-5	NA	TGTGCCAGCAGCCAGGCCGAGACCCAGTACTTC	CASSQAETQYF
TRBV6-5	TRBD1	TRBJ1-2	NA	TGTGCCAGCAGTACAGGGACAGGGGCATATGGCTACACCTTC	CASSTGTGAYGYTF